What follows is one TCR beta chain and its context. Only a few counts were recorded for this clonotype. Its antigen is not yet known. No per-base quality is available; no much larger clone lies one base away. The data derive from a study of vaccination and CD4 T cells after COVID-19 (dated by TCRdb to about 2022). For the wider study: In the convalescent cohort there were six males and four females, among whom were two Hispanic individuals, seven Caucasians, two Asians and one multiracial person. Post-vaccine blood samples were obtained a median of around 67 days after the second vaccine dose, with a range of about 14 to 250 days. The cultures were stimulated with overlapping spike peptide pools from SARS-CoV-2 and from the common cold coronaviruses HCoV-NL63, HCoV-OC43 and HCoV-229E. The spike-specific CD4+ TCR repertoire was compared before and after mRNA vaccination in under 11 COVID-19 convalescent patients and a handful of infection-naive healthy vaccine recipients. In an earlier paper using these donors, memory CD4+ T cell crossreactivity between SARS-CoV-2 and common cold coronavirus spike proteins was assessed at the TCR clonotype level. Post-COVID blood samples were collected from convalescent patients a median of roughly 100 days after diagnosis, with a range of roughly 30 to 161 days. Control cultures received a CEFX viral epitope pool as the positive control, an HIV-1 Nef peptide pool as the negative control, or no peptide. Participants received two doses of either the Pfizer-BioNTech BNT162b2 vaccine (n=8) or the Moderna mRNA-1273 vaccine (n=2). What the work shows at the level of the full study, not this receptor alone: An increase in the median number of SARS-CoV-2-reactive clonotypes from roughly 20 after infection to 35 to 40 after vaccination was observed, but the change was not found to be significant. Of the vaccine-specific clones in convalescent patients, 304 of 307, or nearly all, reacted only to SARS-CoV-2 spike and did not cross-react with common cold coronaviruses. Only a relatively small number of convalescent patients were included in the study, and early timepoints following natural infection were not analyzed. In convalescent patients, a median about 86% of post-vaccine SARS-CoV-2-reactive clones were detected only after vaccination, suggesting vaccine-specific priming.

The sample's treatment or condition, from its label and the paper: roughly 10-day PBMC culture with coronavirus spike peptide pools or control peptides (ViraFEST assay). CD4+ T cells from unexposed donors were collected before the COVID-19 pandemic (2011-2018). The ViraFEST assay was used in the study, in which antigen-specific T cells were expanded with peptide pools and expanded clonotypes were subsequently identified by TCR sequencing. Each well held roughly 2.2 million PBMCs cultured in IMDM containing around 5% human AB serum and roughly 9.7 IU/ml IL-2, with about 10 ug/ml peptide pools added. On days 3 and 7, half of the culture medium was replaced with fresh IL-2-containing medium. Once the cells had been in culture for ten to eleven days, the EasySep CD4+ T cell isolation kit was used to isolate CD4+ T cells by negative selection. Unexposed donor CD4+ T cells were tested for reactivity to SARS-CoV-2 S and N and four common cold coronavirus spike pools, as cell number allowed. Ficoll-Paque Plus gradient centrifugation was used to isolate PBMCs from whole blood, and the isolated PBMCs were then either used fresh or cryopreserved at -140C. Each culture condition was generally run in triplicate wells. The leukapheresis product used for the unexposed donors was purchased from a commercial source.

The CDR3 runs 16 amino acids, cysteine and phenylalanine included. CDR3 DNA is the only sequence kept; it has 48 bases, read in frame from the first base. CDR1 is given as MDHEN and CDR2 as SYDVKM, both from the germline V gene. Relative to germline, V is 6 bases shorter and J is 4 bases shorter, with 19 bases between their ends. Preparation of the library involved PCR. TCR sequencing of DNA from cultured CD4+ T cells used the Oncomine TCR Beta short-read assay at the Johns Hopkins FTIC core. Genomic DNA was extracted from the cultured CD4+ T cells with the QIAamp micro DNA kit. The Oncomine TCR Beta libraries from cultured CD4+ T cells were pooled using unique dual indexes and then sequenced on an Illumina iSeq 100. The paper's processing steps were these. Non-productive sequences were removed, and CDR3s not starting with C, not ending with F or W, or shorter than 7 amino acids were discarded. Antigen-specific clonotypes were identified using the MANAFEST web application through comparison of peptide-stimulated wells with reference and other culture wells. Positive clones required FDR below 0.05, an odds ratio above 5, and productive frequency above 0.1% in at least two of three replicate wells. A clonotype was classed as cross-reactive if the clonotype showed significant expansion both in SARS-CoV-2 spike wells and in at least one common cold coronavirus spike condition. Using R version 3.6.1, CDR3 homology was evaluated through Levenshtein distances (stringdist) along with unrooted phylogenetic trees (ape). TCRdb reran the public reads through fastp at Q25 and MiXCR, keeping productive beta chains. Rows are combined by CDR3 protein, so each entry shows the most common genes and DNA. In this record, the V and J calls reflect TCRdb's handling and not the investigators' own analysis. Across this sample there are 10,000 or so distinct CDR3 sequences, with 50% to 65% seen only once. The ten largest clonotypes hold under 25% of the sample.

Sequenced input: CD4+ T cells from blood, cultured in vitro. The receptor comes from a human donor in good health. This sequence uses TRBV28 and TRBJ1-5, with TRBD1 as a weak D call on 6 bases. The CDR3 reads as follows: CASSPVRGGGNQPQHF. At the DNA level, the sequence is TGTGCCAGCAGCCCCGTACGGGGGGGCGGAAATCAGCCCCAGCATTTT.